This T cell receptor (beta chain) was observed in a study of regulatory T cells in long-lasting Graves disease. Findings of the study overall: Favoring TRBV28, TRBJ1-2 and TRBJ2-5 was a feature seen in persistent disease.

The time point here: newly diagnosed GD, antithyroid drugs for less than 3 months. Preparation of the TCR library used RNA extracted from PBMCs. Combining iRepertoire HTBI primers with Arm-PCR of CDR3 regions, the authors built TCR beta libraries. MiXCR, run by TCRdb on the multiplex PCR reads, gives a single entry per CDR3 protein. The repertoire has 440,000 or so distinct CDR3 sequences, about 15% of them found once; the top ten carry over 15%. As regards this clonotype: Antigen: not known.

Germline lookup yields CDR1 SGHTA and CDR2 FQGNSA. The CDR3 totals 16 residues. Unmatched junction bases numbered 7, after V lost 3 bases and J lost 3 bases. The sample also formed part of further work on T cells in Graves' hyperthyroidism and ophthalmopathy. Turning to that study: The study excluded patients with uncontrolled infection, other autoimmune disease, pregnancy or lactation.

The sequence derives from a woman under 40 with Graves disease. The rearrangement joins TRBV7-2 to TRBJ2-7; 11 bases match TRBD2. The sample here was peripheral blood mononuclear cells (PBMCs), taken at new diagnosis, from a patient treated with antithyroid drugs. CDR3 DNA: TGTGCCAGCAGCTTCACAGGGACTAGCGGATACTACGAGCAGTACTTC. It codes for CASSFTGTSGYYEQYF.